These 17 T cell receptor beta chains came from one sample sequenced in a study of T cell responses to AZD1222 COVID-19 vaccine. Clones were sequenced by immunoSEQ multiplex PCR, and TCRdb holds only the in-frame ones, with some missing. The sample has over 100,000 clones, 87% seen once. Sequencing used peripheral blood, obtained 28 days after the second AZD1222 dose. These TCRs come from an adult who received the AZD1222 COVID-19 vaccine.

CDR3 loop: CASSRSMNTEAFF. DNA of the CDR3: TGTGCCAGCAGTCGTAGTATGAACACTGAAGCTTTCTTT. The chain joins TRBV9 to TRBJ1-1; D is unclear. Deletions cut 5 bases from V and 0 bases from J, with 8 bases between. Germline V CDR1 and CDR2: SGDLS, YYNGEE. The CDR3 runs to 13 residues. Together with reference TRBV9 and TRBJ1-1, the CDR3 gives the full variable domain: DSGVTQTPKHLITATGQRVTLRCSPRSGDLSVYWYQQSLDQGLQFLIQYYNGEERAKGNILERFSAQQFPDLHSELNLSSLELGDSALYFCASSRSMNTEAFFGQGTRLTVV.

The CDR3 here is CASSQGRAGGTQYF. The CDR3 coding sequence is TGTGCCAGCAGCCAAGGGAGGGCCGGGGGGACCCAGTACTTC. The rearrangement links TRBV3-1 (or the pseudogene TRBV3-2) to TRBJ2-5; possibly TRBD2 for D (6 bases). The CDR3 covers 14 residues. The V gene lost 1 base and the J gene lost 7 bases, with 13 bases spanning the gap. Germline loops: CDR1 LGHDT, CDR2 YNNKEL (reference sequence).

The rearrangement uses TRBV19 and TRBJ1-5; 8 bases are a match to TRBD1. Trimming at V came to 6 bases and at J to 4 bases, leaving 11 bases not matched to a gene. Per the germline V gene, CDR1 is LNHDA and CDR2 is SQIVND (reference sequence). This CDR3 region has 16 residues. CDR3 residues: CASSHTTGVFNQPQHF. The DNA for the CDR3 is TGTGCCAGTAGCCACACGACAGGGGTTTTTAATCAGCCCCAGCATTTT.

The sample holds a few counts of this clone. V usage is TRBV20-1 and J usage is TRBJ2-2; D might be TRBD1 (5 bases). The CDR3 covers 13 residues. The V and J ends lost 3 bases and 2 bases respectively, with 7 bases between them. The germline V gene has CDR1 DFQATT and CDR2 SNEGSKA (reference sequence). The CDR3 is CSASTGNTGELFF. The CDR3 DNA reads TGCAGTGCTAGTACAGGCAACACCGGGGAGCTGTTTTTT.

V usage is TRBV5-6 and J usage is TRBJ1-2, with a weak D call TRBD1 (5 bases). The V gene's germline CDR1 is SGHDT and CDR2 YYEEEE. Trimming cost V 4 bases and J 8 bases, with 12 bases left between them. The CDR3 length is 12 residues. CDR3 sequence reads: CASSRGLRGYTF. The CDR3 nucleotides are TGTGCCAGCAGCAGGGGACTCCGGGGCTACACCTTC.

The chain links TRBV10-3 to TRBJ1-2; D is possibly TRBD1 (5 bases). Germline V gene data show CDR1 as ENHRY and CDR2 as SYGVKD. This CDR3 is built from 14 residues. V was shortened by 8 bases and J by 4 bases, with 17 bases between the two germline ends. Here the CDR3 reads CAIRGLRNVYGYTF. The CDR3 region has the DNA TGTGCCATCCGGGGACTCCGGAACGTCTATGGCTACACCTTC.

The gene calls are TRBV7-9 and TRBJ1-2; D is perhaps TRBD1 (5 bases). V was clipped by 1 base and J by 7 bases, with 16 bases between them. CDR1 SEHNR and CDR2 FQNEAQ come from the germline V gene (reference sequence). This CDR3 has 15 amino acids. This chain's CDR3 is CASSLEGLQGFGYTF. CDR3 nucleotides: TGTGCCAGCAGCTTAGAGGGTTTGCAGGGATTTGGCTACACCTTC.

Concerning this clone itself: The same CDR3 also results from other DNA sequences found in this sample. The chain combines TRBV2 with TRBJ2-1; D remains ambiguous. The V end was cut by 0 bases, the J end by 9 bases, with 12 bases between. Looked up from germline, CDR1 is SNHLY and CDR2 is FYNNEI. The CDR3 has 14 residues. The DNA of the CDR3 is TGTGCCAGCAGTGAAGCGCTTCGGGTAACTGAGCAGTTCTTC. Its protein is CASSEALRVTEQFF. Supplemented by reference TRBV2 and TRBJ2-1, the full variable domain reads EPEVTQTPSHQVTQMGQEVILRCVPISNHLYFYWYRQILGQKVEFLVSFYNNEISEKSEIFDDQFSVERPDGSNFTLKIRSTKLEDSAMYFCASSEALRVTEQFFGPGTRLTVL.

This clone was detected a few times. The chain uses TRBV19 and TRBJ1-5, with unresolved D. V was shortened by 7 bases and J by 2 bases, with 12 bases between the two germline ends. Per germline, CDR1 LNHDA and CDR2 SQIVND (reference sequence). This CDR3 is 14 amino acids long. CDR3 DNA sequence: TGTGCCAGTACCCTTCATGATGGCAATCAGCCCCAGCATTTT. It is translated as CASTLHDGNQPQHF. Using reference TRBV19 and TRBJ1-5 for the parts outside the CDR3, the full variable domain is DGGITQSPKYLFRKEGQNVTLSCEQNLNHDAMYWYRQDPGQGLRLIYYSQIVNDFQKGDIAEGYSVSREKKESFPLTVTSAQKNPTAFYLCASTLHDGNQPQHFGDGTRLSIL.

The chain employs TRBV9 and TRBJ1-1, with D uncertain. Germline-derived CDR1 and CDR2 are SGDLS and YYNGEE. The CDR3 contains 13 residues. Trimming removed 4 bases at V and 3 bases at J, with 10 bases between. The CDR3 here is CASSPRRDTEAFF. The CDR3 DNA follows: TGTGCCAGCAGCCCCCGACGGGACACTGAAGCTTTCTTT.

The V call is TRBV29-1, the J call TRBJ2-2; D not certain. Trimming removed 7 bases from V and 4 bases from J, with 16 bases in between. This CDR3 contains 14 residues. CDR1 is SQVTM, CDR2 ANQGSEA, per germline. The CDR3 nucleotides read TGCAGCGCTACCGGTCTAGTAGGCACCGGGGAGCTGTTTTTT. It is translated as CSATGLVGTGELFF.

The chain employs TRBV6-5 and TRBJ1-6; 9 bases map to TRBD1. V dropped 6 bases and J dropped 9; count of bases not matched to a gene: 9. CDR1 MNHEY and CDR2 SVGAGI come from the germline V gene. This CDR3 is built from 15 residues. The CDR3 nucleotides are TGTGCCAGCAGAACCCCGGGACAGGGTGCTTCACCCCTCCACTTT. Translation gives CASRTPGQGASPLHF.

CDR3 amino acids: CAWSVLASGGYTGELFF. The CDR3 DNA is TGTGCCTGGAGTGTACTGGCTAGCGGGGGGTACACCGGGGAGCTGTTTTTT. The chain combines TRBV30 with TRBJ2-2; TRBD2 matches at 11 bases. V shed 0 bases, J shed 3 bases, and the junction held 6 bases outside the gene matches. The CDR3 contains 17 residues. CDR1 and CDR2 (germline): GTSNPN, SVGIG (reference sequence).

The V and J genes are TRBV7-9 and TRBJ2-7, with 8 bases matching TRBD1. Germline CDR1 and CDR2: SEHNR and FQNEAQ (reference sequence). V was clipped by 5 bases and J by 1 base; unmatched bases: 7. The CDR3 is 15 residues long. The CDR3 spells CASSPGDRPSYEQYF. In DNA, the CDR3 is TGTGCCAGCAGCCCGGGGGACAGGCCGTCCTACGAGCAGTACTTC. Combining the CDR3 with reference TRBV7-9 and TRBJ2-7 gives the whole variable domain DTGVSQNPRHKITKRGQNVTFRCDPISEHNRLYWYRQTLGQGPEFLTYFQNEAQLEKSRLLSDRFSAERPKGSFSTLEIQRTEQGDSAMYLCASSPGDRPSYEQYFGPGTRLTVT.

The chain has TRBV6-2 or TRBV6-3 and TRBJ1-5; D is unclear. The germline V gene has CDR1 MNHEY and CDR2 SVGEGT. The CDR3 length is 14 residues. Deletions cut 0 bases from V and 2 bases from J, with 5 bases between. The CDR3 is CASSYSGGNQPQHF. DNA for the CDR3: TGTGCCAGCAGTTACTCGGGTGGCAATCAGCCCCAGCATTTT.

The chain combines TRBV7-2 with TRBJ1-1; D is uncertain. Looked up from germline, CDR1 is SGHTA and CDR2 is FQGNSA. The CDR3 loop spans 16 amino acids. Trimming took 2 bases from V and 4 from J, leaving 17 bases between them. DNA for the CDR3: TGTGCCAGCAGCTTATACCCCGGGAGGTTTGGCACTGAAGCTTTCTTT. This gives the protein CASSLYPGRFGTEAFF.

The J gene is TRBJ1-5, the V gene TRBV6-2 or TRBV6-3; 7 nucleotides agree with TRBD1. Trimming at V came to 2 bases and at J to 4 bases, leaving 5 bases not matched to a gene. Germline lookup yields CDR1 MNHEY and CDR2 SVGEGT. The CDR3 totals 15 residues. The CDR3 protein is CASSYEDRVNQPQHF. DNA for the CDR3: TGTGCCAGCAGTTACGAAGACAGGGTTAATCAGCCCCAGCATTTT.